This T cell receptor (beta chain) was sequenced in a study of blood T cell repertoires in COVID-19. Study overall: Samples taken during acute and convalescent COVID-19 were collected in the United States, Italy and Spain. Sources were T cells, B-cell-depleted T cells, or PBMCs; the material itself was cDNA or gDNA.

Germline CDR1 and CDR2: MDHEN and SYDVKM. V shed 2 bases, J shed 2 bases, and the junction held 10 bases outside the gene matches. The CDR3 sequence is 18 residues long. Per the original methods: Reference gene primer amplification in the assay estimated nucleated cell counts. Some clones are missing from TCRdb's copy, which holds only in-frame ones; the method was immunoSEQ multiplex PCR. D and trimming were read from the DNA, whereas the V and J calls and clone size are those reported in that table. The sample contains around 24,000 clones, 86% of which appear only once. V is TRBV28 and J is TRBJ1-5; 9 bases align to TRBD1. This clonotype was obtained from a human donor with active COVID-19. The donor label of this sample is uncertain. The specimen was peripheral blood. CDR3 bases: TGTGCCAGCAGTTTAATCCCCGTGACAGGGGGACGCAATCAGCCCCAGCATTTT. Translating gives CASSLIPVTGGRNQPQHF.